This TCR beta chain was captured in a study of human T cells and chemical hapten exposure. TCRdb reprocessed the RACE reads with MiXCR, giving one entry per CDR3 protein. Of some 81,000 distinct CDR3 sequences in the sample, approximately 8% were seen once. Time point described: patch test 1, 2 weeks after DPC sensitization. Treatment noted: therapeutic diphenylcyclopropenone sensitization with weekly scalp DPC. This CDR3 region has 15 residues. The germline CDR1 and CDR2 sequences are KGHSH and LQKENI. Trimming left V 2 bases short and J 2 bases short, with 12 bases between. The receptor comes from a woman between 25 and 40 years old with alopecia areata. Some clones in this sample may be carry-over from other donors' samples. The specimen comprised whole blood, sampled in connection with sensitization to the hapten diphenylcyclopropenone (DPC). The chain employs TRBV18 and TRBJ1-1; D is undetermined. CDR3 nucleotides: TGTGCCAGCTCACCAAGGTCAGACCGTAACACTGAAGCTTTCTTT. Residues: CASSPRSDRNTEAFF.